This T cell receptor beta chain was identified during a study of blood T cell repertoires in COVID-19. This CDR3 is 17 amino acids long. V dropped 4 bases and J dropped 0 bases, with 17 bases sitting between them. Germline values: CDR1 SGHRS, CDR2 YFSETQ. Produced via immunoSEQ multiplex PCR; TCRdb's table is partial and in-frame only. Among around 170,000 clones listed, 74% were seen once. Sequenced sample: peripheral blood. This receptor was identified in a woman older than 75 with acute or convalescent COVID-19. The chain employs TRBV5-1 and TRBJ2-4; a possible D gene is TRBD1 (7 bases). CDR3 residues: CASSGGTEPLAKNIQYF. CDR3 coding DNA: TGCGCCAGCAGCGGGGGGACAGAACCTCTAGCCAAAAACATTCAGTACTTC. Based on the CDR3 plus reference TRBV5-1 and TRBJ2-4, the full variable domain is KAGVTQTPRYLIKTRGQQVTLSCSPISGHRSVSWYQQTPGQGLQFLFEYFSETQRNKGNFPGRFSGRQFSNSRSEMNVSTLELGDSALYLCASSGGTEPLAKNIQYFGAGTRLSVL.